This is a list of T cell receptor beta chains from one sample in a study of T-cell memory formation after mild COVID-19. TCRdb processed the 5' RACE reads anew with MiXCR; each CDR3 protein has one entry. Of 150,000 or so distinct CDR3 sequences detected, roughly 30% appear once; the ten largest clones hold 12%. Sequencing input: PBMCs or a T cell subset sorted from them (not recorded which). Source of these receptors: an adult woman who had mild COVID-19 (a few samples of this study predate the infection). Cell type and time point are not known. CDR3s leave out the opening cysteine and the closing phenylalanine or tryptophan. Fields, in order: V gene, clone size, CDR3 protein. A clone size is listed for some rows: how often the clone was seen (once, few, many), or a class if it is expanded.

V gene: TRBV6-5
clone size: few
CDR3 protein: ASSAPGTSVALQY

V gene: TRBV20-1
clone size: NA
CDR3 protein: SARVPLGDTEAF

V gene: TRBV6-5
clone size: NA
CDR3 protein: ASRRGLATDTQY

V gene: TRBV6-5
clone size: NA
CDR3 protein: ASSYSEGSNQPQH

V gene: TRBV6-5
clone size: few
CDR3 protein: ASRVGLTEAF

V gene: TRBV7-9
clone size: NA
CDR3 protein: ASSSDTNTEAF

V gene: TRBV7-9
clone size: few
CDR3 protein: ASSLAFVGNTEAF

V gene: TRBV7-6
clone size: NA
CDR3 protein: ASSPRTGVEEQY

V gene: TRBV7-9
clone size: NA
CDR3 protein: ASSAGQGPYNEQF

V gene: TRBV5-1
clone size: NA
CDR3 protein: ASSLEEMQF

V gene: TRBV5-1
clone size: NA
CDR3 protein: ASSLGESADTQY

V gene: TRBV20-1
clone size: few
CDR3 protein: SARRGQGWNEQF

V gene: TRBV5-5
clone size: NA
CDR3 protein: ASSLEGEGLNTEAF

V gene: TRBV12-3/TRBV12-4
clone size: NA
CDR3 protein: ASRTGRRNQPQH

V gene: TRBV5-1
clone size: few
CDR3 protein: ASSLESGRPY

V gene: TRBV24-1
clone size: NA
CDR3 protein: ATSDATKNTGELF

V gene: TRBV20-1
clone size: few
CDR3 protein: SARDVGGFDRVAMNTEAF

V gene: TRBV28
clone size: NA
CDR3 protein: ASSFRTTGIYEQY

V gene: TRBV20-1
clone size: NA
CDR3 protein: SARIQGSYNEQF

V gene: TRBV3-1
clone size: NA
CDR3 protein: ASSQAGKTQY

V gene: TRBV29-1
clone size: NA
CDR3 protein: SVDGGTQY

V gene: TRBV10-2
clone size: NA
CDR3 protein: ASSDLGTGAYEQY

V gene: TRBV7-8
clone size: NA
CDR3 protein: ASSPKTSGRRNYYEQF

V gene: TRBV20-1
clone size: NA
CDR3 protein: SARGGHTSYEQY

V gene: TRBV4-2
clone size: NA
CDR3 protein: ASSQTEAPRETQY

V gene: TRBV29-1
clone size: once
CDR3 protein: SVEDPRVRSYNEQF

V gene: TRBV7-2
clone size: NA
CDR3 protein: ASSLGVTANQPQH

V gene: TRBV24-1
clone size: NA
CDR3 protein: ATSGSGTRLSQETQY

V gene: TRBV12-3/TRBV12-4
clone size: NA
CDR3 protein: ASSLIEAEGNQPEH

V gene: TRBV4-3
clone size: few
CDR3 protein: ASSQNLLAGRRY

V gene: TRBV6-5
clone size: NA
CDR3 protein: ASSYSGGGPYEQY

V gene: TRBV20-1
clone size: few
CDR3 protein: SARSMVGGLRIQETQY

V gene: TRBV20-1
clone size: NA
CDR3 protein: SARKVSSYEQY

V gene: TRBV30
clone size: NA
CDR3 protein: AWSWGDAIGETQY

V gene: TRBV29-1
clone size: NA
CDR3 protein: SVEDTQSGDYEQY

V gene: TRBV3-1
clone size: NA
CDR3 protein: ASRTSGVLADTQY

V gene: TRBV5-1
clone size: few
CDR3 protein: ASSLVAGQGNEQF

V gene: TRBV21-1
clone size: NA
CDR3 protein: ASSIDSALNTEAF

V gene: TRBV10-3
clone size: NA
CDR3 protein: AISESAADTQY

V gene: TRBV9
clone size: many
CDR3 protein: ASSAGARETQY

V gene: TRBV5-1
clone size: NA
CDR3 protein: ASSLPGSGLEAF

V gene: TRBV7-3
clone size: few
CDR3 protein: ASSLSSEETQY

V gene: TRBV7-3
clone size: many
CDR3 protein: ASSLGFGGRASRNEQF

V gene: TRBV6-6
clone size: NA
CDR3 protein: ASSPEGGYSGNTIY

V gene: TRBV12-3/TRBV12-4
clone size: NA
CDR3 protein: ASTRGSHTGELF

V gene: TRBV9
clone size: NA
CDR3 protein: ASSVMSRGDNEQF

V gene: TRBV18
clone size: NA
CDR3 protein: ASSPNGETQY

V gene: TRBV5-5
clone size: NA
CDR3 protein: ASSSLKNRSLAKNIQY

V gene: TRBV2
clone size: NA
CDR3 protein: ASSEGERMNEKLF

V gene: TRBV7-9
clone size: NA
CDR3 protein: ASGTGDQPQH